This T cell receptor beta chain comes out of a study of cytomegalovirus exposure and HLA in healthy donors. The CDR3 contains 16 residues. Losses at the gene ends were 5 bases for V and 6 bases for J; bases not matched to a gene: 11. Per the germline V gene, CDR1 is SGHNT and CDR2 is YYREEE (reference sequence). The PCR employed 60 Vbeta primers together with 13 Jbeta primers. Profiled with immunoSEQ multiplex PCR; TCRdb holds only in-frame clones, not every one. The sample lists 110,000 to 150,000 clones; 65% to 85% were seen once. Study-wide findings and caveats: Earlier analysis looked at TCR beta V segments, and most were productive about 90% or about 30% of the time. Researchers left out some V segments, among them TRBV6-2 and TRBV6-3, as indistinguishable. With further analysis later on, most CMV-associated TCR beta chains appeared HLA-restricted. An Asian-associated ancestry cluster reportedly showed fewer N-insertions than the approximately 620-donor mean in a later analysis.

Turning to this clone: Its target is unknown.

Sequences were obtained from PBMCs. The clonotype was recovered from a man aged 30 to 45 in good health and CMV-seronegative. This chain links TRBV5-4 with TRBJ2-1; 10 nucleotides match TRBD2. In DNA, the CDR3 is TGTGCCAGCAGGATTGGGATAGCGGGGGGTTCCAATGAGCAGTTCTTC. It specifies CASRIGIAGGSNEQFF.